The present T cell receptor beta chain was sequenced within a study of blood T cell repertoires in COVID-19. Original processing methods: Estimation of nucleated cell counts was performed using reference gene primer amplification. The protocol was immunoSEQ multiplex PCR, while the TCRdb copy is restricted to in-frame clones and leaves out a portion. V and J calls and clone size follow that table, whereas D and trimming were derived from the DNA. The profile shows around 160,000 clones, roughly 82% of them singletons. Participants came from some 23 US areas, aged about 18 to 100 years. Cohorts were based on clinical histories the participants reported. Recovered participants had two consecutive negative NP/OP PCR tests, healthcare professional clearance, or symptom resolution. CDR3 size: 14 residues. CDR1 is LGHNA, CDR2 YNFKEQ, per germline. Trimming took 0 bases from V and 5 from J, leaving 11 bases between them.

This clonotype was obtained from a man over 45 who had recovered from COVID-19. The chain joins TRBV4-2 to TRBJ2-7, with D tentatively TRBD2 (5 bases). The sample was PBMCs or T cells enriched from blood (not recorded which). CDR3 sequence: CASSQDPHGNEQYF. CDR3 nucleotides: TGTGCCAGCAGCCAAGATCCACACGGGAACGAGCAGTACTTC.